This TCR beta chain was obtained from a study of identical twins. TCRdb fed the 5' RACE reads into MiXCR, producing one record per CDR3 protein. Here the sample spans over 550,000 distinct CDR3 sequences, just over 7% being singletons. At least ten counts were recorded for this clonotype. The data were also submitted as part of a second study, on yellow fever vaccine responses in identical twins.

Sequenced sample: PBMCs. The sequence came from a woman younger than 30 in good health.

Here the CDR3 DNA reads TGCGCCAGCAGCTTGAGATCGACAGGGACTAGCTCCTACGAGCAGTACTTC. It is translated as CASSLRSTGTSSYEQYF. The gene calls are TRBV5-1 and TRBJ2-7, with a possible D match to TRBD2 (8 bases). CDR1 and CDR2 (germline): SGHRS, YFSETQ. This CDR3 spans 17 amino acids. V lost 1 base and J 0 bases, leaving 17 bases between the germline ends.